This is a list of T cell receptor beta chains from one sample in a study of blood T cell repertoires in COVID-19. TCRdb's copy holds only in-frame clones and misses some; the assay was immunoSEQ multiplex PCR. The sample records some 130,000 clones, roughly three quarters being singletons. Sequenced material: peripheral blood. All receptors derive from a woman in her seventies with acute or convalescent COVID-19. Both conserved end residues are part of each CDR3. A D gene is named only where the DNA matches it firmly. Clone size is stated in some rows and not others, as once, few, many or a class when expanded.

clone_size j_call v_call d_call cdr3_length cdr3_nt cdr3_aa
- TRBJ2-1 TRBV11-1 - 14 TGTGCCAGCAGCTTGAACAGCCTGCCCAATGAGCAGTTCTTC CASSLNSLPNEQFF
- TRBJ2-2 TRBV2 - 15 TGTGCCAGCAGGAGAGGGGGGGCGAACACCGGGGAGCTGTTTTTT CASRRGGANTGELFF
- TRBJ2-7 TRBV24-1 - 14 TGTGCCACCAGTGATACGGACAAGTCCTACGAGCAGTACTTC CATSDTDKSYEQYF
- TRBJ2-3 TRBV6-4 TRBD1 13 TGTGCCAGCAGCGGGACAGGGGGGAATACGCAGTATTTT CASSGTGGNTQYF
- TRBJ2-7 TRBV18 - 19 TGTGCCAGCTCACCACCCCCCCTCATAACAGGAGAAAGCTCCTACGAGCAGTACTTC CASSPPPLITGESSYEQYF
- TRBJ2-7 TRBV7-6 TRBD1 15 TGTGCCAGCAGCTATGGGACAGATTACTCCTACGAGCAGTACTTC CASSYGTDYSYEQYF
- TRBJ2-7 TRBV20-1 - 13 TGCAGTGCTAGTACAGGATCAACCTACGAGCAGTACTTC CSASTGSTYEQYF
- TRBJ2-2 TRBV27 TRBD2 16 TGTGCCAGCAGTCTGACTAGCGGGGGCTACACCGGGGAGCTGTTTTTT CASSLTSGGYTGELFF
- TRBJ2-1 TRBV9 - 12 TGTGCCAGCAGCACCGGGGTCAATGAGCAGTTCTTC CASSTGVNEQFF
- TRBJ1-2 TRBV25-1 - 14 TGTGCCAGCAGTAAAGTAGGGGCGGACGGTCGCTACACCTTC CASSKVGADGRYTF
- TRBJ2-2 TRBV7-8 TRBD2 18 TGTGCCAGCAGCTCCTTTCTAGCGGGAGGGCCGGTAACCGGGGAGCTGTTTTTT CASSSFLAGGPVTGELFF
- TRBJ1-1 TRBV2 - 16 TGTGCCAGCAGTGAAGATGTTATCAGGGCTAACACTGAAGCTTTCTTT CASSEDVIRANTEAFF
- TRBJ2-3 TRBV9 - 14 TGTGCCAGCAGCGCACTACTAAGCACAGATACGCAGTATTTT CASSALLSTDTQYF
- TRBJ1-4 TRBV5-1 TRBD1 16 TGCGCCAGCAGCTTGGGGACAGGGGCGCCTAATGAAAAACTGTTTTTT CASSLGTGAPNEKLFF
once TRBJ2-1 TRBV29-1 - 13 TGCAGCGTTGCGAGTGCCGCATACAATGAGCAGTTCTTC CSVASAAYNEQFF
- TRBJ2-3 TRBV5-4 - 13 TGTGCCAGCAGAAGGGACTCCCTAGATACGCAGTATTTT CASRRDSLDTQYF
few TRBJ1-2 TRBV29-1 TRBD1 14 TGCAGCGTGTTAACAGGGGGAAGAGACTATGGCTACACCTTC CSVLTGGRDYGYTF
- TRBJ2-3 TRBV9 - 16 TGTGCCAGCAGCGTAGCAGGGCTCGGGAGCACAGATACGCAGTATTTT CASSVAGLGSTDTQYF
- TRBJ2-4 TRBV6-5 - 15 TGTGCCAGCATGGGGGGAGGGGGAGCCAAAAACATTCAGTACTTC CASMGGGGAKNIQYF
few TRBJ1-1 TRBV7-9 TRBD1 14 TGTGCCAGCAGCAGTCAGGGGGCGCGGACTGAAGCTTTCTTT CASSSQGARTEAFF
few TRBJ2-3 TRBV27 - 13 TGTGCCAGCAGGCCCCGGTCCCTGGATACGCAGTATTTT CASRPRSLDTQYF
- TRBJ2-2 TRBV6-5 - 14 TGTGCCAGCAGTTACGAGATGAACACCGGGGAGCTGTTTTTT CASSYEMNTGELFF
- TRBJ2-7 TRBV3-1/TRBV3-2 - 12 TGTGCTAAGCCGGCCCGGGGGTGCGAGCAGTACTTC CAKPARGCEQYF
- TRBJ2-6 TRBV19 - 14 TGTGCCAGTAAGAACAGGGTTGGGGCCAACGTCCTGACTTTC CASKNRVGANVLTF
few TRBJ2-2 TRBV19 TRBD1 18 TGTGCCAGTAGTGATTTGCTAGGTTGGGACAGGTCCACCGGGGAGCTGTTTTTT CASSDLLGWDRSTGELFF
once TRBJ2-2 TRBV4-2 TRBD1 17 TGTGCCAGCAGCCAGCAGGGGGCTAGCGTAAACACCGGGGAGCTGTTTTTT CASSQQGASVNTGELFF
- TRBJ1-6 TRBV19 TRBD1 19 TGTGCCAGTAGTATAGTACGGGTATGGACAGGGGCCAATAATTCACCCCTCCACTTT CASSIVRVWTGANNSPLHF
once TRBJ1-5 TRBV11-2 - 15 TGTGCCAGCAGCCCAGGCCGGGACAATCGTCAGCCCCAGCATTTT CASSPGRDNRQPQHF
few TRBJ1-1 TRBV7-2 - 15 TGTGCCAGCAGCATCGCCGGGACAAGAAACACTGAAGCTTTCTTT CASSIAGTRNTEAFF
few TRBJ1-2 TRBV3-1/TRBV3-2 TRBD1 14 TGTGCCAGCAGCCTTGACAGGGGGTGGAGTGGCTACACCTTC CASSLDRGWSGYTF
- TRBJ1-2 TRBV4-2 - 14 TGTGCCAGCTCCCGGGACACAGCTAACTATGGCTACACCTTC CASSRDTANYGYTF
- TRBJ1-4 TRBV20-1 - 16 TGCAGTGCTAGTCGGCGGGAAACGTCAACTAATGAAAAACTGTTTTTT CSASRRETSTNEKLFF
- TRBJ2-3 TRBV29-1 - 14 TGCAGCGTCTCGCAGGGGTTTGTCACAGATACGCAGTATTTT CSVSQGFVTDTQYF